The following is a T cell receptor (beta chain) sequence with its context. This clone has a handful of counts. Its antigen is unknown. Base qualities were left out, and no much larger clone turns up one base away. These data originate in a study of cytomegalovirus exposure and HLA in healthy donors (dated by TCRdb to 2016 to 2017). Notes on the research overall: An earlier analysis of under 600 of the donors reported about 250 Gb of sequence data and around 120 million unique TCR beta sequences from 150 million to 200 million T cells. The study used immunosequencing to profile the T cell repertoires of hundreds of subjects and linked those repertoires to cytomegalovirus serostatus. In a later analysis, previously published TCR beta repertoires from several hundred donors were re-analyzed and high-resolution HLA genotyping was added so that TCR occurrence patterns could be studied. Genome-wide SNP genotypes for about 65% of the roughly 700 donors were used in a later genetic analysis, which treated that subset as a discovery cohort. A separate validation cohort of 100 to 150 different subjects was used in addition to the approximately 610-subject first cohort. Across approximately 420 genotyped donors of the cohort, an average of about 200,000 unique TCR beta nucleotide sequences per donor were sequenced, and roughly 20% of those sequences were non-productive. The number of typed donors differed by locus: about 620-640 for A, B, C, DRB1 and DQB1; 500 to 550 for DQA1; 606 for DPA1; and some 470 for DPB1. Four or five DR-DQ haplotypes were treated as single units for association and clustering because of strong linkage in the cohort. An earlier analysis of 450 to 750 of the donors used high-throughput TCR beta sequencing to judge whether each TCR beta V gene segment behaved as functional or pseudogenic. An early release covering 550 to 650 HLA-typed donors comprised approximately 290 gigabases of sequencing data and about 90 million unique TCR sequences. Donor age, sex, ethnicity and CMV serostatus were collected together with the repertoire data. The later analysis used no new phenotypic data to find candidate immune exposures, relying instead on TCR beta sequences and their occurrence across donors. Every discovery cohort repertoire had been produced on one sequencing platform. The genetic ancestry cluster associated with self-reported Caucasian donors included 65% to 90% of the roughly 390 genotyped donors. The aim of the study was to test whether cataloging public T cell receptors could identify signatures of past pathogen exposure. Class I and class II HLA loci were covered by the typing at four-digit resolution. To predict cytomegalovirus infection status, the study combined high-throughput TCR immunosequencing, statistical association of individual TCRs with disease status, and machine learning.

The cohort was made up of 500 to 800 healthy bone marrow donors. At the time of sampling, every cohort member was nominally healthy, though immune exposures that went unrecorded were likely present. The donor tested CMV seropositive and was one of the 289 seropositive cohort members. Every donor gave a peripheral blood sample, and the peripheral blood mononuclear cells from that sample were used for TCR beta sequencing. The Qiagen DNeasy Blood Extraction Kit was used to extract genomic DNA from the blood cell samples. What the study reported, not specific to this receptor: In the study, 150 to 200 TCR beta chains were listed as associated with cytomegalovirus. In a later genetic analysis, a missense DCLRE1C variant was associated with V-gene and J-gene trimming of TCR beta chains, and the association was replicated in an independent cohort. A group of highly shared sequence variants was considered likely to be a technical artifact of the sequencing pipeline. Because counts were too low, some 17 rarely observed V segments, including chromosome 9 orphons, were left out of the earlier analysis of 500 to 650 of the donors. Some IMGT-functional V segments, including TRBV6-2 and TRBV6-3, could not be told apart with the 87-base-pair reads, so those segments were excluded. It was suggested by the authors that the approach could potentially be generalized to other disease states and immunological phenotypes. A later analysis associated 17,000 or so TCR beta sequences with specific HLA alleles at a false discovery rate of 0.05. This cohort had only TCR beta chains sequenced, and the lack of alpha or paired-chain data limited which features could be detected. Because some donors lacked HLA typing at each locus, the association tests relied only on the typed subset. The only immune exposure information available for the cohort was CMV serostatus. In an earlier analysis of more than 500 of the donors, most TCR beta V segments appeared in productive rearrangements about 87% or about 30% of the time, broadly matching IMGT annotations. Linkage disequilibrium might explain the correlated functional status among segregating V segments, but an unknown experimental factor could not be excluded. A further reported finding was that TCR beta sequences accurately predicted the HLA-A and HLA-B alleles for most subjects in the first cohort. In a later analysis, most CMV-associated TCR beta chains were found to appear HLA-restricted, with HLA associations seemingly driven largely by CMV exposure. Across donors, most TCR sequences were observed very rarely, whereas some public TCRs were present in many individuals. Presence/absence analyses assumed roughly uniform sequencing depth across donors, an assumption that may not hold. When HLA alleles, especially DR and DQ, strongly co-occurred, attributing TCR associations to individual alleles was difficult. Compared with equally common non-associated chains, HLA-associated TCR beta chains in a later analysis were more clonally expanded and had lower generation probabilities. In a later analysis, the rate of TCR association differed among HLA loci, with DRB1 alleles having the most associated TCRs and HLA-C alleles having the fewest. A few of the identified cytomegalovirus-associated TCR beta chains were confirmed in vitro to be specific for cytomegalovirus antigens. In a later genetic analysis, fewer N-insertions in productive TCRs were reported among donors in an Asian-associated ancestry cluster than the roughly 700-donor mean. According to a later analysis, parvovirus B19, influenza, CMV and Epstein-Barr virus appeared linked to several top co-occurrence clusters. The classifier was reported to diagnose cytomegalovirus status with high specificity and sensitivity in both the original and validation cohorts.

The library came from the immunoSEQ multiplex PCR assay. For the multiplex PCR, a mixture combining 60 forward primers for TCR Vbeta segments and 13 reverse primers for TCR Jbeta segments was used. The CDR3 region of rearranged TCR beta genes was amplified from genomic DNA by a multiplex PCR assay. The Illumina HiSeq System was used to sequence the amplified TCR beta libraries as 87-base-pair reads. The source study handled its data this way. A later analysis counted about 80 million unique TCR beta chains across the 640 or so repertoires, and some 11 million of these chains were shared by at least two donors. To remove PCR and sequencing errors, raw reads were error-corrected and collapsed into unique sequences using a nearest-neighbor algorithm that merged closely related sequences. V, D and J gene segments were assigned by aligning CDR3 sequences to IMGT reference sequences. For a sequence to be retained, a match of at least six nucleotides to both a V gene segment and a J gene segment was required. A rearrangement counted as productive if the CDR3 had no stop codons and remained in frame with V and J, and every other rearrangement counted as non-productive. Following IMGT convention, CDR3 was defined as the stretch from the second conserved V-encoded cysteine up to the conserved J-encoded phenylalanine. The earlier analysis of 587 of the donors excluded any sequence lacking an unambiguous match to a single V gene segment. An earlier analysis of fewer than 650 of the donors classified V segments as functional when productive rearrangements were above 56.7% and as segregating when the standard deviation between donors was above 5%. To diagnose cytomegalovirus status from the catalog of TCR beta chain sequences, a statistical classification framework was built. A later analysis assigned V and J genes by comparing TCR nucleotide sequences with IMGT/GENE-DB human TR gene sequences. Using the TCRdist pipeline, a later analysis assigned CDR3 sequences along with most-parsimonious VDJ recombination scenarios. In a later analysis, every TCR beta chain was defined by the combination of its CDR3 amino acid sequence and its V-gene family, and reads without a unique V-gene family were dropped. In a later analysis, 450 to 600 highly shared, low-generation-probability nucleotide sequences were removed to address suspected cross-contamination and a sequencing artifact. In a later analysis, a clonal expansion index for each public chain was calculated from normalized within-repertoire ranks of inferred template counts. Generation probabilities in a later analysis came from a VDJ recombination model fitted to out-of-frame rearrangements, and those results were checked against IGoR. In a later analysis, hypergeometric tests were used to score TCR-TCR, TCR-HLA and TCR-CMV co-occurrence, with a repertoire-size bias correction applied to TCR pairs. False discovery rates were estimated in a later analysis by permuting HLA or CMV assignments 20 times. In a later analysis, co-occurring TCRs were grouped with DBSCAN, and TCRdist sequence similarity was added when clustering was performed within HLA-allele-positive subsets. Co-occurrence clustering excluded repertoires with fewer than 30,000 or more than 120,000 public chains, plus five with anomalous nucleotide sharing. TCRdb carries this immuneACCESS record with in-frame sequences only. Its versions omit some clonotypes, under half of them owing to an unresolved V gene in the studies checked, with the rest unexplained. V and J calls and clone size are as listed in that table; D and trimming were resolved from the DNA. The sample records more than 95,000 clones, more than 75% of which are singletons. The ten largest clones represent about 9.3% of the sample.

From the cysteine through the phenylalanine, the CDR3 covers 15 amino acids. Of the read, only the CDR3 DNA is kept; its 45 bases are in frame from base 1. Trimming removed 1 base from V and 4 bases from J, leaving 13 bases between the germline ends. CDR1 and CDR2, per the germline V gene (reference sequence), are LNHDA and SQIVND. The sequencing sample was made of PBMCs. The rearrangement combines TRBV19 with TRBJ1-2; no D gene call is confident. The TCR comes from a woman aged 18-29 years in good health and CMV-seropositive. The CDR3 protein is CASSIGSDRPYGYTF. The bases read TGTGCCAGTAGTATAGGGAGTGATCGCCCCTATGGCTACACCTTC.